This is a list of T cell receptor beta chains from one sample in a study of PD-1 blockade in mismatch repair-deficient tumors. Generated by immunoSEQ multiplex PCR, the TCRdb table keeps only in-frame clones and is missing some. The data hold around 62,000 clones, with more than 75% observed a single time. Sequencing used peripheral blood, obtained 2 weeks after starting pembrolizumab. The receptors were gathered from an adult with mismatch repair-deficient cancer. The conserved cysteine and the conserved F or W are not part of the CDR3 here. Clone size is given for some rows only: seen once, a few or many times, or a class if the clone is expanded.

j_call v_call clone_size cdr3_aa
TRBJ2-7 TRBV7-3 - AGGGARRAYEQY
TRBJ2-3 TRBV19 - ASTPPGIRGRHTQY
TRBJ2-2 TRBV6-1 - ASALPPNTGELF
TRBJ2-7 TRBV6-1 - ASSDGFGQSDEQY
TRBJ2-7 TRBV27 once ASSLTTGLEQY
TRBJ1-2 TRBV12-1 few ASSQNLTGQYGYT
TRBJ2-7 TRBV2 - ASSDMGQRY
TRBJ1-5 TRBV27 - ASSFQRGQPQH
TRBJ2-5 TRBV25-1 - ASSSPRGLAGYQETQY
TRBJ2-2 TRBV18 few ASSQVLAGVNTGELF
TRBJ2-2 TRBV7-3 - ASSSGLASTGELF
TRBJ2-3 TRBV7-3 - ASSLGSARDTQY
TRBJ2-2 TRBV9 - ASSVGTSSNTGELF
TRBJ2-5 TRBV9 - ASSVERTSGRETQY
TRBJ2-3 TRBV7-9 few ASSLNGARADTQY
TRBJ2-3 TRBV11-3 - ASSGGTDTQY
TRBJ2-5 TRBV9 - ASSATGLEETQY
TRBJ2-2 TRBV5-4 - ASSPGGRDTGELF
TRBJ1-1 TRBV27 - ASSSGQLDLNTEAF
TRBJ2-7 TRBV13 - ASSLDRLSGSYEQY
TRBJ1-3 TRBV19 - ATQGQDLKGSSGNTIY
TRBJ1-4 TRBV5-1 - ASSLGDRPNEKLF
TRBJ2-1 TRBV4-3 - ASSQEFRENSQF
TRBJ2-6 TRBV4-3 once ASSQGGRAGGANVLT
TRBJ2-3 TRBV28 - ASRGGAGTDTQY
TRBJ2-5 TRBV6-5 - ASGTGGQPQETQY
TRBJ2-3 TRBV5-1 - ASSLALAGGRDTQY
TRBJ1-1 TRBV6-5 - ASREQGLNTEAF